A selection of T cell receptor beta chains follows, all from one sample in a study of T cell changes during pregnancy in multiple sclerosis. Sequencing was performed with immunoSEQ multiplex PCR; in TCRdb, only in-frame clones are kept and a portion is missing. The table has about 42,000 clones, about 85% seen once; the top ten hold approximately 0.92%. The input for sequencing was CD4+ T cells from peripheral blood mononuclear cells, taken after pregnancy. The receptors come from a female donor with multiple sclerosis, enrolled in a pregnancy study. The CDR3 runs from the conserved cysteine through the conserved F or W. The order of the fields is D gene, clone size, V gene, J gene, CDR3 DNA, CDR3 protein. A D gene is named only where the DNA matches it firmly. Some rows mark clone size as missing; the rest say once, few, many or name a class of expanded clone.

d_call: TRBD1; clone_size: NA; v_call: TRBV5-6; j_call: TRBJ2-7; cdr3_nt: TGTGCCAGCAGCAGGACAGGGGGCCGTTACGAGCAGTACTTC; cdr3_aa: CASSRTGGRYEQYF
d_call: NA; clone_size: NA; v_call: TRBV13; j_call: TRBJ1-2; cdr3_nt: TGTGCCAGCAGCTTGGTCCCTAACAGTAACTATGGCTACACCTTC; cdr3_aa: CASSLVPNSNYGYTF
d_call: NA; clone_size: NA; v_call: TRBV4-3; j_call: TRBJ1-1; cdr3_nt: TGCGCCAGCAGCCAGGGGGCGAACACTGAAGCTTTCTTT; cdr3_aa: CASSQGANTEAFF
d_call: TRBD1; clone_size: NA; v_call: TRBV6-5; j_call: TRBJ1-2; cdr3_nt: TGTGCCAGCAGTTACTCGGGACAGGGGAGAGGCTACACCTTC; cdr3_aa: CASSYSGQGRGYTF
d_call: TRBD2; clone_size: NA; v_call: TRBV5-1; j_call: TRBJ2-3; cdr3_nt: TGCGCCAGCAGCCCTAGGACTAGCGGGGGGGCAGATACGCAGTATTTT; cdr3_aa: CASSPRTSGGADTQYF
d_call: TRBD2; clone_size: NA; v_call: TRBV30; j_call: TRBJ2-3; cdr3_nt: TGTGCCTGGAGTTCATTTAGCGGGGGGGAACCCGATACGCAGTATTTT; cdr3_aa: CAWSSFSGGEPDTQYF
d_call: NA; clone_size: NA; v_call: TRBV7-9; j_call: TRBJ1-4; cdr3_nt: TGTGCCAGCAGCCCAGTGGTTCCCCCCAATGAAAAACTGTTTTTT; cdr3_aa: CASSPVVPPNEKLFF
d_call: NA; clone_size: once; v_call: TRBV5-1; j_call: TRBJ2-6; cdr3_nt: TGCGCCAGCAGCTCAATCATCGGCTCTGGGGCCAACGTCCTGACTTTC; cdr3_aa: CASSSIIGSGANVLTF
d_call: TRBD1; clone_size: NA; v_call: TRBV12-5; j_call: TRBJ1-1; cdr3_nt: TGTGCTAGTGGACCCGGGACAGCATACACTGAAGCTTTCTTT; cdr3_aa: CASGPGTAYTEAFF
d_call: NA; clone_size: few; v_call: TRBV6-5; j_call: TRBJ2-5; cdr3_nt: TGTGCCAGCAGTTACACTGGACAGAAAGGGACCCAGTACTTC; cdr3_aa: CASSYTGQKGTQYF
d_call: TRBD1; clone_size: NA; v_call: TRBV6-4; j_call: TRBJ2-7; cdr3_nt: TGTGCCAGCAGTGACTCATCGAGACAGGGGGCGTGGGAGCAGTACTTC; cdr3_aa: CASSDSSRQGAWEQYF